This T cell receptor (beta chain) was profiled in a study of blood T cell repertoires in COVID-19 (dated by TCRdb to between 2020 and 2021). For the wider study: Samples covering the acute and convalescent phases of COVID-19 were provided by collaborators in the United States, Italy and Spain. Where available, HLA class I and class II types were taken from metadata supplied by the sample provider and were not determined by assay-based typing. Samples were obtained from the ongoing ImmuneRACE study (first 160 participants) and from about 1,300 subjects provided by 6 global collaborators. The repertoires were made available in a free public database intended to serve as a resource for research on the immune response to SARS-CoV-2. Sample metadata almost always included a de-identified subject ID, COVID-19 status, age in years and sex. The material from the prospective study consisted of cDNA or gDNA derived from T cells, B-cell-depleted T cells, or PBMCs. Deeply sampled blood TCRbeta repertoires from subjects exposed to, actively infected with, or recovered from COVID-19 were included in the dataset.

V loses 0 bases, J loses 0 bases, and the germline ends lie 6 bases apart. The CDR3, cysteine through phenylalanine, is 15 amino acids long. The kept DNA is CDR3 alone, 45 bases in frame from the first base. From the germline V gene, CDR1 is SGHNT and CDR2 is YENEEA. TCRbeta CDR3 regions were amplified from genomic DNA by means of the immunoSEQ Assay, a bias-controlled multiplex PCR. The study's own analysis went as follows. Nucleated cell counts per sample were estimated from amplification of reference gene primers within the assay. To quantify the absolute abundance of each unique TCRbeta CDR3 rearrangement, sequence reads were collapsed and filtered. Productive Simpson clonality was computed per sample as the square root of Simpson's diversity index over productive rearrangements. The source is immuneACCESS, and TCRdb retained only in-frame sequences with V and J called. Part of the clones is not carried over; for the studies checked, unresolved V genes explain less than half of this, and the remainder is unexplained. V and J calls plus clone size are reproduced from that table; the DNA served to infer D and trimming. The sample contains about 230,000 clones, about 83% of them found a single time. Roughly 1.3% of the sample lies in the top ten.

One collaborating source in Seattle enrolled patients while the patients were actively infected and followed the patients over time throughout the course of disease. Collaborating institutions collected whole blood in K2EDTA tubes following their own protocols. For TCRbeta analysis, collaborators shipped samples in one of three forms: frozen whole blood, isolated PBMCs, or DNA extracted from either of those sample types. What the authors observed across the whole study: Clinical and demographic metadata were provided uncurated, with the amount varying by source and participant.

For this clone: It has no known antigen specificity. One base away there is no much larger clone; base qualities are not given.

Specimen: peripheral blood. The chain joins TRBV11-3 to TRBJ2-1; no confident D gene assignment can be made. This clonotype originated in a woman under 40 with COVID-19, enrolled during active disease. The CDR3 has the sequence CASSLDASSYNEQFF. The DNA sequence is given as TGTGCCAGCAGCTTAGATGCTAGCTCCTACAATGAGCAGTTCTTC.